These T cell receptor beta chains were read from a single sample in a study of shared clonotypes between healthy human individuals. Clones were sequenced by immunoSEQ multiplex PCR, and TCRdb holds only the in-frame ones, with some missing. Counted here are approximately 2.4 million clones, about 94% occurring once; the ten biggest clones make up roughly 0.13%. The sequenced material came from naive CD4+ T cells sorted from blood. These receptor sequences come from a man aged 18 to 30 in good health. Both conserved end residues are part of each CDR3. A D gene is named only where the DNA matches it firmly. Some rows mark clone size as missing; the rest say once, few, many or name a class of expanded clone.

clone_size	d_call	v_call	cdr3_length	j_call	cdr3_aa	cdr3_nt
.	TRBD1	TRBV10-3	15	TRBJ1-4	CAISASGTGQEKLFF	TGTGCCATCAGCGCATCCGGGACAGGACAAGAAAAACTGTTTTTT
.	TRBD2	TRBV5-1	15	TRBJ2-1	CASTKGEGPYNEQFF	TGCGCCAGCACCAAAGGGGAGGGCCCCTACAATGAGCAGTTCTTC
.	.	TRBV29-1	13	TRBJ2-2	CSVEEQNTGELFF	TGCAGCGTTGAAGAGCAAAACACCGGGGAGCTGTTTTTT
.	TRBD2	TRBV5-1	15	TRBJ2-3	CASSRLAGRTDTQYF	TGCGCCAGCAGCCGACTAGCGGGCCGCACAGATACGCAGTATTTT
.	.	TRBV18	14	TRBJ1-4	CASSRGRNNEKLFF	TGTGCCAGCTCACGAGGGCGGAATAATGAAAAACTGTTTTTT
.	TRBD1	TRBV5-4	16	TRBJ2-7	CASSLPGTGGTYEQYF	TGTGCCAGCAGCTTGCCCGGGACAGGGGGAACCTACGAGCAGTACTTC
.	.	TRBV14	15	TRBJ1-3	CASSQDGFSGNTIYF	TGTGCCAGCAGCCAAGATGGTTTCTCTGGAAACACCATATATTTT
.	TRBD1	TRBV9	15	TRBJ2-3	CASSTRDRRTDTQYF	TGTGCCAGCAGCACCCGGGACAGACGCACAGATACGCAGTATTTT
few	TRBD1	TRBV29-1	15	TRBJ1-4	CSVEVQDRDNEKLFF	TGCAGCGTTGAAGTCCAGGACAGGGATAATGAAAAACTGTTTTTT
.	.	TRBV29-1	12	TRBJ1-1	CSGSTGPTEAFF	TGCAGCGGCAGCACAGGGCCCACTGAAGCTTTCTTT
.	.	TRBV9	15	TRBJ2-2	CASSGGLLNTGELFF	TGTGCCAGCAGCGGAGGACTACTCAACACCGGGGAGCTGTTTTTT
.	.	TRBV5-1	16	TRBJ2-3	CASSPELGDRTDTQYF	TGCGCCAGCAGCCCAGAACTAGGGGATCGGACAGATACGCAGTATTTT
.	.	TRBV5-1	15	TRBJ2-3	CASSLGGSGTDTQYF	TGCGCCAGCAGCTTGGGGGGTAGCGGCACAGATACGCAGTATTTT
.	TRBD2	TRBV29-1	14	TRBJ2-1	CSVEDWGGYNEQFF	TGCAGCGTTGAAGATTGGGGGGGATACAATGAGCAGTTCTTC
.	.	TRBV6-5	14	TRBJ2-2	CASSYSQNTGELFF	TGTGCCAGCAGTTACTCCCAGAACACCGGGGAGCTGTTTTTT
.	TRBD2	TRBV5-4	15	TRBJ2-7	CASSQGRIFGTSQYF	TGTGCCAGCAGCCAAGGACGGATCTTCGGGACTAGTCAGTACTTC
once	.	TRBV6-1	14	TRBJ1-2	CASSVGQPTYGYTF	TGTGCCAGCAGTGTAGGTCAACCGACTTATGGCTACACCTTC
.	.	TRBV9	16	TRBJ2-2	CASSSRGTANTGELFF	TGTGCCAGCAGCTCGCGTGGCACCGCGAACACCGGGGAGCTGTTTTTT
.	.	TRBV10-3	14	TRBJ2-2	CAIGGRVTTGELFF	TGTGCCATCGGAGGCAGGGTGACCACCGGGGAGCTGTTTTTT
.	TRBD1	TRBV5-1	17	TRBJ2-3	CASSLASGTGGTDTQYF	TGCGCCAGCAGCTTGGCCTCCGGGACAGGGGGCACAGATACGCAGTATTTT
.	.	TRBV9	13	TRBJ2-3	CASSTTEGDTQYF	TGTGCCAGCAGCACCACCGAGGGGGATACGCAGTATTTT
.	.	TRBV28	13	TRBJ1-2	CASSFTNAGGYTF	TGTGCCAGCAGTTTTACAAACGCGGGTGGCTACACCTTC